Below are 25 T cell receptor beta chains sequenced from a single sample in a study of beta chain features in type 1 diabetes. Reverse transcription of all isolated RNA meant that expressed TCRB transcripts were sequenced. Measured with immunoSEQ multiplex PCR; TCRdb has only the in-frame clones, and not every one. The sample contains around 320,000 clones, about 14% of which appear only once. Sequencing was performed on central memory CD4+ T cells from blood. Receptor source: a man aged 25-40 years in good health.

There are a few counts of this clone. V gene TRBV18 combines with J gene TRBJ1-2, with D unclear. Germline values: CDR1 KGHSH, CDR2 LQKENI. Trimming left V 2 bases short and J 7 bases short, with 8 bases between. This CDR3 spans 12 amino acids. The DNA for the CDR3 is TGTGCCAGCTCACCAGGGGATGGTGGCTACACCTTC. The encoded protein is CASSPGDGGYTF.

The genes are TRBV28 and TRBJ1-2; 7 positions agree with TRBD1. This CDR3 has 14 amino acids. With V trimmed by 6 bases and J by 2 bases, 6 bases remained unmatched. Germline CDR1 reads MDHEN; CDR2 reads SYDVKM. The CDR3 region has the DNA TGTGCCAGCAGAGGTCCGGGACAGAACTATGGCTACACCTTC. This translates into CASRGPGQNYGYTF.

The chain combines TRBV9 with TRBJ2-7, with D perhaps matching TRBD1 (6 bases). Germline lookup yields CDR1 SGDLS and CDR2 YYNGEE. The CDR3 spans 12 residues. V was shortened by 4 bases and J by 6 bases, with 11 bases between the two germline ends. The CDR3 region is CASSTGSAEQYF. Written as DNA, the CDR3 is TGTGCCAGCAGCACAGGGTCGGCCGAGCAGTACTTC. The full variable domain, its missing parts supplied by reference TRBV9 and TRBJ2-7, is DSGVTQTPKHLITATGQRVTLRCSPRSGDLSVYWYQQSLDQGLQFLIQYYNGEERAKGNILERFSAQQFPDLHSELNLSSLELGDSALYFCASSTGSAEQYFGPGTRLTVT.

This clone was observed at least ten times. The CDR3 DNA follows: TGTGCCAGCAGCTTGGCCCGGGCGGGGAACACTGAAGCTTTCTTT. This gives the protein CASSLARAGNTEAFF. The rearrangement uses TRBV7-9 and TRBJ1-1; D gene uncertain. The CDR3 totals 15 residues. Deletions cut 3 bases from V and 1 base from J, with 12 bases between. Germline V gene lookup returns CDR1 SEHNR and CDR2 FQNEAQ (reference sequence). Full variable domain (missing parts from reference TRBV7-9 and TRBJ1-1): DTGVSQNPRHKITKRGQNVTFRCDPISEHNRLYWYRQTLGQGPEFLTYFQNEAQLEKSRLLSDRFSAERPKGSFSTLEIQRTEQGDSAMYLCASSLARAGNTEAFFGQGTRLTVV.

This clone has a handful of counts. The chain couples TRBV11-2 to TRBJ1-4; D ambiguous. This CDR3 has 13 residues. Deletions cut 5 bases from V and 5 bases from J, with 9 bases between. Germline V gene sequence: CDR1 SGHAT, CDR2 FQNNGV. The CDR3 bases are TGTGCCAGCAGCGGAGTCGCGAATGAAAAACTGTTTTTT. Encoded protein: CASSGVANEKLFF. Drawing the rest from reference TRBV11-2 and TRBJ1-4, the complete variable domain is EAGVAQSPRYKIIEKRQSVAFWCNPISGHATLYWYQQILGQGPKLLIQFQNNGVVDDSQLPKDRFSAERLKGVDSTLKIQPAKLEDSAVYLCASSGVANEKLFFGSGTQLSVL.

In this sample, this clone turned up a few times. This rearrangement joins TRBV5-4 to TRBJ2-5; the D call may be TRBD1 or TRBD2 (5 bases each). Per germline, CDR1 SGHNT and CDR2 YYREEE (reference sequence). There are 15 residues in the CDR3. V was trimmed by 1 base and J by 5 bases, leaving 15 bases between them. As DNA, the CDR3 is TGTGCCAGCAGCTTGCCTGGAGTGGGACCGGAGACCCAGTACTTC. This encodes CASSLPGVGPETQYF.

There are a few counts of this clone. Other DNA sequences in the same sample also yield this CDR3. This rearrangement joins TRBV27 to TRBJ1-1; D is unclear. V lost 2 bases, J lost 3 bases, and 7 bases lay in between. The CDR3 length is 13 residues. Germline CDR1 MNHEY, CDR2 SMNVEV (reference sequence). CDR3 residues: CASSLKVYTEAFF. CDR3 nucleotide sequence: TGTGCCAGCAGTTTAAAGGTTTACACTGAAGCTTTCTTT.

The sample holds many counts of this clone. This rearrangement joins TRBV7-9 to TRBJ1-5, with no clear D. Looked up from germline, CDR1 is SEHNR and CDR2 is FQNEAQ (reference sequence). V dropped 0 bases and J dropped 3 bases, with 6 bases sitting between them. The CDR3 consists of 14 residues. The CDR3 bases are TGTGCCAGCAGCTTAGCGTCGGCCAATCAGCCCCAGCATTTT. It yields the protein CASSLASANQPQHF.

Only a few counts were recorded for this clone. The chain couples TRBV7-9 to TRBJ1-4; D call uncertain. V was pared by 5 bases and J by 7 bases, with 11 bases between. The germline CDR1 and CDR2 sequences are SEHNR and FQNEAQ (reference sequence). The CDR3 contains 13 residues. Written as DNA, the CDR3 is TGTGCCAGCAGCGGGGAGCGGGGTGAAAAACTGTTTTTT. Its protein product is CASSGERGEKLFF.

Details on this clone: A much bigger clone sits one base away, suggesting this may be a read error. The CDR3 loop is CASSPGKGQLREKLFF. In DNA, the CDR3 is TGTGCCAGCTCACCGGGCAAGGGGCAACTACGTGAAAAACTGTTTTTT. The chain links TRBV18 to TRBJ1-4; tentatively, D is TRBD1 (5 bases). Trimming took off 3 bases at V and 7 bases at J, with 18 bases between the two ends. Germline loops: CDR1 KGHSH, CDR2 LQKENI. The CDR3 runs 16 residues.

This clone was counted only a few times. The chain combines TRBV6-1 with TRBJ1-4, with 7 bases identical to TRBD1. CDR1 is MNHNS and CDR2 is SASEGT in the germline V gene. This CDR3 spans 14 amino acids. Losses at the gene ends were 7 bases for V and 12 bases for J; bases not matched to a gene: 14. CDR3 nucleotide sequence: TGTGCCAGCACCACCTCGACAGGGTCGGGGGAACTGTTTTTT. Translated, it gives CASTTSTGSGELFF.

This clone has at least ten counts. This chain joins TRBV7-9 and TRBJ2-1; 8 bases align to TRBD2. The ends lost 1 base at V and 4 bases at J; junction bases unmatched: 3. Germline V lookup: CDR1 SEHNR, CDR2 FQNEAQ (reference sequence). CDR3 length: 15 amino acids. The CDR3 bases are TGTGCCAGCAGCTTAGGGTCTAGCGGGTACAATGAGCAGTTCTTC. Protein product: CASSLGSSGYNEQFF.

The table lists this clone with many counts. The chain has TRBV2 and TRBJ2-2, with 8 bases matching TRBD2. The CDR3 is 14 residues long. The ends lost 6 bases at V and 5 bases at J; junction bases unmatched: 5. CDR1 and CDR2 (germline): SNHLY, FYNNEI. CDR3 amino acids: CASRGSGSTGELFF. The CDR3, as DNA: TGTGCCAGCAGGGGAAGCGGGAGTACCGGGGAGCTGTTTTTT. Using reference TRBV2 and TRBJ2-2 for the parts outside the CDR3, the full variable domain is EPEVTQTPSHQVTQMGQEVILRCVPISNHLYFYWYRQILGQKVEFLVSFYNNEISEKSEIFDDQFSVERPDGSNFTLKIRSTKLEDSAMYFCASRGSGSTGELFFGEGSRLTVL.

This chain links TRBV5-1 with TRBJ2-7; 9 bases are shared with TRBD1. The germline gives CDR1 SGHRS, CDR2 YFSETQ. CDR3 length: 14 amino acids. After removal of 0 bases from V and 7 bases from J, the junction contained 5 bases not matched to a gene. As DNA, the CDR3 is TGCGCCAGCAGCTTGGCACAGGGGGCAGGGGAGCAGTACTTC. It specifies CASSLAQGAGEQYF.

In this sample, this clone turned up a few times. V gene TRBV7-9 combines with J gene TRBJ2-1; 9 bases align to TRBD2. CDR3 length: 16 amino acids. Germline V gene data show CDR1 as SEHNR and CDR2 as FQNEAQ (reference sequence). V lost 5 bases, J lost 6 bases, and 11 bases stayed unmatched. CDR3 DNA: TGTGCCAGCAGCCCCCGTGGGCGGGAGGGGGGCAATGAGCAGTTCTTC. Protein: CASSPRGREGGNEQFF.

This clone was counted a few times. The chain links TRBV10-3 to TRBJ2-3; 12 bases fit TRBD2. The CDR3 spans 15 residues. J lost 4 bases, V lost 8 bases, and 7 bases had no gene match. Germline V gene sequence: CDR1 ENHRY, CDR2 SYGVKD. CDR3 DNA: TGTGCCATCGCACTAGCGGGAGGCGGGTCAGATACGCAGTATTTT. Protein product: CAIALAGGGSDTQYF.

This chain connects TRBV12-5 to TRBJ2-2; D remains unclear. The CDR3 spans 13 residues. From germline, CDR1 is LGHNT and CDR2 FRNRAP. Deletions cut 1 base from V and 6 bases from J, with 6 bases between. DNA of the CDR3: TGTGCTAGTGGTTTGGGAGTACCCGGGGAGCTGTTTTTT. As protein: CASGLGVPGELFF.

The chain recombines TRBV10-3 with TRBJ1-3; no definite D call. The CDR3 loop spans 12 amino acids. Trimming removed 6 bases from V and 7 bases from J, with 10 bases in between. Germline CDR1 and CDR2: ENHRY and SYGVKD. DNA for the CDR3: TGTGCCATCAGAGAAAACACGAACACCATATATTTT. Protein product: CAIRENTNTIYF.

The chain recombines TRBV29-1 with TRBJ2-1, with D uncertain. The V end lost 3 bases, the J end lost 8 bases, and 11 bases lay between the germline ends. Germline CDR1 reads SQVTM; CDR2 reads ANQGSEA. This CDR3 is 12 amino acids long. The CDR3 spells CSVDRTGDEQFF. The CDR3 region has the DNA TGCAGCGTTGACAGGACGGGCGATGAGCAGTTCTTC.

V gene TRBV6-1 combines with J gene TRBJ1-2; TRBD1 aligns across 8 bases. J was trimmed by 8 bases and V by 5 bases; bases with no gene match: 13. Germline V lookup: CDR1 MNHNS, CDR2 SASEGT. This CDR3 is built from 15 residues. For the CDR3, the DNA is TGTGCCAGCAGTCTCTCATCAGGGGGCCCAGGCGGCTACACCTTC. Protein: CASSLSSGGPGGYTF.

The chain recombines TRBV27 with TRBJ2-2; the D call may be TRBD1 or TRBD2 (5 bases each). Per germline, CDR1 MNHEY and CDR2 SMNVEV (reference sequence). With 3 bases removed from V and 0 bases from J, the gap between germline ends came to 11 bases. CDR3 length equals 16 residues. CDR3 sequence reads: CASSFRDPANTGELFF. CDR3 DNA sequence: TGTGCCAGCAGTTTCAGGGACCCCGCGAACACCGGGGAGCTGTTTTTT.

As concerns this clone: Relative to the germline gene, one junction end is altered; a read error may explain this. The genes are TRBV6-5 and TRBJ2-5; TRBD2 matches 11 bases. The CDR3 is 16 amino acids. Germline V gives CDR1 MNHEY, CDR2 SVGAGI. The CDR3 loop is CASSSPSGGTQGTQYF. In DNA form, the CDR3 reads TGTGCCAGCAGTTCACCTAGCGGGGGGACCCAAGGGACCCAGTACTTC.

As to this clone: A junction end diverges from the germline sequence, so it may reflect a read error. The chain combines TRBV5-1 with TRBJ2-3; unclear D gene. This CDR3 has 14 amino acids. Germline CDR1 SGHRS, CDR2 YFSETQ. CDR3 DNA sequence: TGCACCAGCAGCTTGGGGATGGTAACAGATACGCAGTATTTT. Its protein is CTSSLGMVTDTQYF. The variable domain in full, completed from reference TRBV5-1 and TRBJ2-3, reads KAGVTQTPRYLIKTRGQQVTLSCSPISGHRSVSWYQQTPGQGLQFLFEYFSETQRNKGNFPGRFSGRQFSNSRSEMNVSTLELGDSALYLCTSSLGMVTDTQYFGPGTRLTVL.

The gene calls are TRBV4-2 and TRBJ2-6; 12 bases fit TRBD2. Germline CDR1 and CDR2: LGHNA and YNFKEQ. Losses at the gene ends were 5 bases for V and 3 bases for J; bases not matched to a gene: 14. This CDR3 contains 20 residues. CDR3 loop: CASSKKTSGRLMLGANVLTF. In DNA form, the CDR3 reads TGTGCCAGCAGCAAAAAGACTAGCGGGAGACTGATGCTTGGGGCCAACGTCCTGACTTTC.

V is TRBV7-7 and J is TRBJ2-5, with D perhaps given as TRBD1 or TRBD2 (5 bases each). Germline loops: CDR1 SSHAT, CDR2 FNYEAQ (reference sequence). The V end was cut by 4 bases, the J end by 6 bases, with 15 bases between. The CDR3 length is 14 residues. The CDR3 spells CASSSDPGAQTQYF. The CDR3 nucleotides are TGTGCCAGCAGCTCGGACCCCGGGGCGCAGACCCAGTACTTC.